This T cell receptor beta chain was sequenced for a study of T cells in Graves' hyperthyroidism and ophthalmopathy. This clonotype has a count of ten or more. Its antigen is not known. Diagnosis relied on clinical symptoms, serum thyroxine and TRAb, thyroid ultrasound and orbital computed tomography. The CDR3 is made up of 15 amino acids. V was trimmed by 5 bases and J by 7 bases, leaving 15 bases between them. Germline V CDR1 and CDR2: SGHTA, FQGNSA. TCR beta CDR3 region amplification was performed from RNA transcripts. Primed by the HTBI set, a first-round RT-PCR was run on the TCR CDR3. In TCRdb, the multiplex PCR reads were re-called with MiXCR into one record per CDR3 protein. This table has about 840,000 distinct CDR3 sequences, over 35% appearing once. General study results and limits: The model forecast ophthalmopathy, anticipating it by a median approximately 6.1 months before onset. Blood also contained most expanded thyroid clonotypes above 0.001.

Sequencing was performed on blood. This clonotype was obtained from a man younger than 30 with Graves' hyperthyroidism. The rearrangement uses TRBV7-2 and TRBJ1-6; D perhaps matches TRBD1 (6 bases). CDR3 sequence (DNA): TGTGCCAGCAGCCATGAGGGGGGGGCAAATTCACCCCTCCACTTT. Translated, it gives CASSHEGGANSPLHF.